One sample yielded the 15 T cell receptor beta chains listed below, sequenced in a study of T cells in Graves' hyperthyroidism and ophthalmopathy. Amplified regions were TCR beta CDR3 sequences from RNA transcripts. Using the HTBI primer set, a first-round RT-PCR was run on the TCR CDR3. TCRdb re-analysed the multiplex PCR reads in MiXCR, keeping a single row per CDR3 protein. The data contain about 840,000 distinct CDR3 sequences, 38% of them singletons. Sequencing was done on a sample of blood. The receptors were gathered from a man between 18 and 29 years old with Graves' hyperthyroidism.

Of note for this clonotype: This clone may be a read error of a much larger clone one base away. Written as DNA, the CDR3 is TGTGCCAGCAGGTATGGACCTGACGTCCTGACTTTC. Encoded protein: CASRYGPDVLTF. The chain has TRBV2 and TRBJ2-6; D is unresolved. Per the germline V gene, CDR1 is SNHLY and CDR2 is FYNNEI. CDR3 size: 12 residues. V was pared by 6 bases and J by 11 bases, with 11 bases between.

This clonotype has a handful of counts. The gene calls are TRBV7-6 and TRBJ2-2; 7 bases are shared with TRBD2. The germline gives CDR1 SGHVS, CDR2 FNYEAQ. CDR3 length: 16 residues. Unmatched junction bases numbered 3, after V lost 1 base and J lost 1 base. The CDR3: CASSLGVAGNTGELFF. In DNA form, the CDR3 reads TGTGCCAGCAGCTTAGGAGTAGCGGGGAACACCGGGGAGCTGTTTTTT.

This clonotype was observed a few times. The chain has TRBV12-3 or TRBV12-4 and TRBJ1-1; D might be TRBD1 (5 bases). V was shortened by 3 bases and J by 1 base, with 15 bases between the two germline ends. This CDR3 contains 16 residues. CDR3 sequence (DNA): TGTGCCAGCAGTTTCGAGCAGGGACCAAGGAACACTGAAGCTTTCTTT. It specifies CASSFEQGPRNTEAFF.

A few counts support this clonotype. This chain joins TRBV5-6 and TRBJ2-7; TRBD1 agrees at 7 bases. The length of the CDR3 is 16 residues. With V trimmed by 3 bases and J by 4 bases, 13 bases remained unmatched. Germline loops: CDR1 SGHDT, CDR2 YYEEEE. The CDR3 loop is CASSSRPDRYAYEQYF. The CDR3 nucleotides read TGTGCCAGCAGCTCCCGCCCGGACAGGTACGCGTACGAGCAGTACTTC.

This clonotype occurred once. This chain uses TRBV7-4 with TRBJ2-7; TRBD2 matches at 9 bases. V lost 5 bases to trimming and J lost 4 bases; unmatched junction nucleotides: 18. The CDR3 length is 18 residues. CDR1 is SGHVT and CDR2 is SQSDAQ in the germline V gene. The CDR3 coding sequence is TGTGCCAGCAGCAATAGCGGGAGCGGTAACACCGGGGATTACGAGCAGTACTTC. Its protein product is CASSNSGSGNTGDYEQYF.

The CDR3 is CASSPMGLGGGELFF. Written as DNA, the CDR3 is TGTGCCAGCAGCCCCATGGGACTAGGAGGCGGGGAGCTGTTTTTT. The chain combines TRBV5-5 with TRBJ2-2; 8 bases agree with TRBD2. V was clipped by 4 bases and J by 7 bases; unmatched bases: 9. The CDR3 is 15 amino acids. The V gene's germline CDR1 is SGHKS and CDR2 YYEKEE (reference sequence).

As concerns this clonotype: Mismatch with germline at one junction end may stem from a read error. The rearrangement joins TRBV7-3 to TRBJ2-7, with D tentatively TRBD2 (6 bases). The CDR3 consists of 13 residues. Germline CDR1 reads SGHTA; CDR2 reads FQGTGA. CDR3 nucleotides: TGTGCCAGCAGCTCGGGACTGAGTTACGAGCCGTACTTC. This codes for CASSSGLSYEPYF. The variable domain in full, completed from reference TRBV7-3 and TRBJ2-7, reads GAGVSQTPSNKVTEKGKYVELRCDPISGHTALYWYRQSLGQGPEFLIYFQGTGAADDSGLPNDRFFAVRPEGSVSTLKIQRTERGDSAVYLCASSSGLSYEPYFGPGTRLTVT.

The chain is built from TRBV27 and TRBJ1-4; 7 bases are a match to TRBD1. The length of the CDR3 is 14 residues. Germline loops: CDR1 MNHEY, CDR2 SMNVEV (reference sequence). Trimming cost V 5 bases and J 6 bases; bases outside gene matches: 6. The CDR3 nucleotides are TGTGCCAGCAGTCGCGACAGGGAGGATGAAAAACTGTTTTTT. Its translation is CASSRDREDEKLFF.

V and J are TRBV5-1 and TRBJ2-7, with TRBD2 as a possible D gene (5 bases). Germline CDR1 is SGHRS and CDR2 is YFSETQ. V was clipped by 2 bases and J by 6 bases, with 18 bases between them. The length of the CDR3 is 15 residues. This chain's CDR3 is CASSFVDSLGSEQYF. CDR3 DNA sequence: TGCGCCAGCAGCTTCGTAGATTCACTAGGCTCCGAGCAGTACTTC. The full variable domain, with the rest looked up from reference TRBV5-1 and TRBJ2-7, is KAGVTQTPRYLIKTRGQQVTLSCSPISGHRSVSWYQQTPGQGLQFLFEYFSETQRNKGNFPGRFSGRQFSNSRSEMNVSTLELGDSALYLCASSFVDSLGSEQYFGPGTRLTVT.

The J gene is TRBJ1-4, the V gene TRBV2; D not certain. CDR1 and CDR2 (germline): SNHLY, FYNNEI. The CDR3 has 14 amino acids. Deletions cut 4 bases from V and 4 bases from J, with 10 bases between. CDR3: CASSGGGNNEKLFF. CDR3 coding DNA: TGTGCCAGCAGTGGTGGTGGGAATAATGAAAAACTGTTTTTT.

Regarding this clonotype: One end of the junction is discordant with germline, which a read error may explain. The chain couples TRBV7-8 to TRBJ1-5; tentative D call: TRBD1 (5 bases). CDR1 is SGHVS, CDR2 FQNEAQ, per germline. CDR3 length: 14 amino acids. The CDR3 loop is CASSYLGVGQPRHF. The CDR3 DNA sequence: TGTGCCAGCAGTTACCTAGGGGTAGGGCAGCCCCGGCATTTT.

This clonotype was recorded a few times. The chain recombines TRBV3-1 with TRBJ1-1; 8 bases are shared with TRBD1. Germline assignment: CDR1 LGHDT and CDR2 YNNKEL (reference sequence). The trim removed 2 bases at V and 1 base at J, leaving 3 bases unmatched. This CDR3 has 15 residues. The CDR3 DNA is TGTGCCAGCAGCCAATGGGACAGGAAGAACACTGAAGCTTTCTTT. This sequence encodes CASSQWDRKNTEAFF.

This clonotype has a handful of counts. The V and J genes are TRBV5-1 and TRBJ2-7, with D perhaps matching TRBD1 (5 bases). The CDR3 length is 15 residues. V gave up 5 bases and J gave up 4 bases, with 19 bases separating them. Germline V CDR1 and CDR2: SGHRS, YFSETQ. CDR3: CASRPGYTREYEQYF. The DNA for the CDR3 is TGCGCCAGCAGACCAGGATACACCAGGGAATACGAGCAGTACTTC.

This clonotype showed up just a few times. V usage is TRBV5-1 and J usage is TRBJ2-2, with D uncertain. The V end lost 8 bases, the J end lost 3 bases, and 17 bases lay between the germline ends. There are 15 residues in the CDR3. Germline CDR1 reads SGHRS; CDR2 reads YFSETQ. CDR3 in amino acids: CASTAWLAYTGELFF. The CDR3 bases are TGCGCCAGTACCGCCTGGCTCGCATACACCGGGGAGCTGTTTTTT.

This clonotype showed up many times. V usage is TRBV12-3 or TRBV12-4 and J usage is TRBJ1-1, with D possibly being TRBD1 (5 bases). This CDR3 spans 13 amino acids. The germline V and J ends were trimmed by 3 bases and 4 bases, with 9 bases remaining between them. The CDR3: CASSFLGTTEAFF. DNA of the CDR3: TGTGCCAGCAGTTTCCTGGGGACCACTGAAGCTTTCTTT.